These 26 T cell receptor beta chains came from one sample sequenced in a study of T cells in Graves' hyperthyroidism and ophthalmopathy. Amplification of TCR beta CDR3 regions used RNA as the template. RT-PCR in the first round (using the HTBI primer set) targeted the TCR CDR3. TCRdb itself ran the multiplex PCR reads through MiXCR, one entry per CDR3 protein. The sample has fewer than 250,000 distinct CDR3 sequences, under 20% seen once; the top ten hold under 65%. The sequenced material came from blood. Source of these receptors: a man aged 50 to 59 with Graves' hyperthyroidism.

This clonotype has a count of ten or more. The V and J genes are TRBV14 and TRBJ2-1; 10 bases match TRBD1. The CDR3 sequence is 16 residues long. The trim removed 4 bases at V and 8 bases at J, leaving 11 bases unmatched. Germline-derived CDR1 and CDR2 are SGHDN and FVKESK. The CDR3 nucleotides read TGTGCCAGCAGCCCCCGCCGGGACAGGGGTAGTTATGAGCAGTTCTTC. Amino acids: CASSPRRDRGSYEQFF.

This clonotype has at least ten counts. For the CDR3, the DNA is TGTGCCCTGGGGGGCGTCAACTATGGCTACACCTTC. Its protein is CALGGVNYGYTF. The chain has TRBV28 and TRBJ1-2; D might be TRBD1 (6 bases). The CDR3 is 12 residues long. From germline, CDR1 is MDHEN and CDR2 SYDVKM. Trimming left V 11 bases short and J 2 bases short, with 12 bases between.

This clonotype has a count of ten or more. V and J are TRBV7-9 and TRBJ2-2; unclear D gene. CDR3 length: 13 amino acids. Trimming removed 5 bases from V and 2 bases from J, with 6 bases in between. CDR1 is SEHNR, CDR2 FQNEAQ, per germline (reference sequence). The CDR3 nucleotides are TGTGCCAGCAGCCTACCCAACACCGGGGAGCTGTTTTTT. Amino acids: CASSLPNTGELFF. The complete variable domain, with remaining parts taken from reference TRBV7-9 and TRBJ2-2, reads DTGVSQNPRHKITKRGQNVTFRCDPISEHNRLYWYRQTLGQGPEFLTYFQNEAQLEKSRLLSDRFSAERPKGSFSTLEIQRTEQGDSAMYLCASSLPNTGELFFGEGSRLTVL.

This clonotype was found a few times. The chain employs TRBV10-3 and TRBJ2-7; no clear D gene. The CDR3 totals 11 residues. V gave up 3 bases and J gave up 4 bases, with 4 bases separating them. Per germline, CDR1 ENHRY and CDR2 SYGVKD. The DNA for the CDR3 is TGTGCCATCAGTGACCGATACGAGCAGTACTTC. This encodes CAISDRYEQYF.

This clonotype occurred a few times. This chain joins TRBV30 and TRBJ2-2; weak D call: TRBD2 (6 bases). Germline CDR1 reads GTSNPN; CDR2 reads SVGIG (reference sequence). V lost 4 bases and J lost 10, with 16 bases in between. The CDR3 loop spans 13 amino acids. As DNA, the CDR3 is TGTGCCTGGACCATGCGGGATAATGAGGAGCTGTTTTTT. This gives the protein CAWTMRDNEELFF.

This clonotype appeared many times. V usage is TRBV19 and J usage is TRBJ1-2; 12 bases match TRBD1. Trimming at V came to 5 bases and at J to 2 bases, leaving 9 bases not matched to a gene. Germline assignment: CDR1 LNHDA and CDR2 SQIVND (reference sequence). The CDR3 runs 17 residues. This chain's CDR3 is CASSPRPGQGANYGYTF. DNA of the CDR3: TGTGCCAGTAGTCCCCGTCCGGGACAGGGGGCCAACTATGGCTACACCTTC.

This clonotype was detected ten times or more. V is TRBV24-1 and J is TRBJ2-2; D remains unclear. The germline CDR1 and CDR2 sequences are KGHDR and SFDVKD. The germline V and J ends were trimmed by 0 bases and 5 bases, with 3 bases remaining between them. CDR3 length equals 13 residues. The CDR3 here is CATSDLRTGELFF. The CDR3 DNA is TGTGCCACCAGTGATTTGCGAACCGGGGAGCTGTTTTTT.

This clonotype has more than one count but fewer than ten. This rearrangement joins TRBV11-1 to TRBJ2-2, with TRBD2 identical over 11 bases. The germline gives CDR1 SGHAT, CDR2 FQDESV (reference sequence). V dropped 3 bases and J dropped 3; count of bases not matched to a gene: 0. There are 15 residues in the CDR3. DNA for the CDR3: TGTGCCAGCAGCTTTAGCGGGAGGGACACCGGGGAGCTGTTTTTT. Translated, it gives CASSFSGRDTGELFF.

This clonotype came up once. V and J are TRBV5-4 and TRBJ2-5; perhaps TRBD2 as D (5 bases). With 1 base removed from V and 4 bases from J, the gap between germline ends came to 14 bases. This CDR3 comprises 15 residues. Looked up from germline, CDR1 is SGHNT and CDR2 is YYREEE (reference sequence). The CDR3 sequence is CASSLTLGGRETQYF. CDR3 DNA sequence: TGTGCCAGCAGCTTGACCCTAGGAGGCCGAGAGACCCAGTACTTC.

The rearrangement uses TRBV20-1 and TRBJ1-1; 8 bases line up with TRBD1. Germline V gene lookup returns CDR1 DFQATT and CDR2 SNEGSKA (reference sequence). This CDR3 has 15 residues. Trimming at V came to 2 bases and at J to 6 bases, leaving 11 bases not matched to a gene. CDR3: CSARLRLQGGAEAFF. The DNA of the CDR3 is TGCAGTGCTAGATTGAGGTTACAGGGGGGCGCTGAAGCTTTCTTT.

This clonotype was observed many times. The chain carries TRBV15 and TRBJ2-2; D call uncertain. V dropped 0 bases and J dropped 3 bases, with 8 bases sitting between them. CDR3 size: 15 residues. CDR1 is LNHNV and CDR2 is YYDKDF in the germline V gene (reference sequence). The CDR3 region has the DNA TGTGCCACCAGCAGAGACAGCTACGACACCGGGGAGCTGTTTTTT. It yields the protein CATSRDSYDTGELFF.

The rearrangement links TRBV4-2 to TRBJ2-1, with 10 bases identical to TRBD1. The CDR3 has 17 residues. Germline trimming cut 0 bases from V and 4 bases from J; bases unmatched to any gene: 6. Germline assignment: CDR1 LGHNA and CDR2 YNFKEQ. The CDR3 sequence is CASSQESRDRGYNEQFF. DNA for the CDR3: TGTGCCAGCAGCCAAGAAAGCCGGGACAGGGGTTACAATGAGCAGTTCTTC.

This clonotype occurred many times. The gene calls are TRBV2 and TRBJ2-5; 14 nucleotides align to TRBD2. Germline-derived CDR1 and CDR2 are SNHLY and FYNNEI. CDR3 length: 14 residues. The junction had 3 bases not matched to a gene; V was cut back by 7 bases and J by 5 bases. The CDR3, as DNA: TGTGCCAGCAATCGACTAGCGGGAGGGGAGACCCAGTACTTC. As protein: CASNRLAGGETQYF.

This clonotype was counted at least ten times. The chain is built from TRBV7-8 and TRBJ2-7; a weak D match, TRBD1 (6 bases). The CDR3 totals 14 residues. Trimming cost V 3 bases and J 3 bases, with 12 bases left between them. Looked up from germline, CDR1 is SGHVS and CDR2 is FQNEAQ. CDR3 amino acids: CASSFFQGNYEQYF. CDR3 bases: TGTGCCAGCAGCTTTTTCCAGGGGAACTACGAGCAGTACTTC. Combining the CDR3 with reference TRBV7-8 and TRBJ2-7 gives the whole variable domain GAGVSQSPRYKVAKRGQDVALRCDPISGHVSLFWYQQALGQGPEFLTYFQNEAQLDKSGLPSDRFFAERPEGSVSTLKIQRTQQEDSAVYLCASSFFQGNYEQYFGPGTRLTVT.

The rearrangement links TRBV10-3 to TRBJ1-1, with TRBD1 identical over 10 bases. V lost 4 bases to trimming and J lost 5 bases; unmatched junction nucleotides: 7. Germline CDR1 ENHRY, CDR2 SYGVKD. CDR3 size: 15 residues. The CDR3 is CAISGLTGGKTEAFF. Here the CDR3 DNA reads TGTGCCATCAGTGGTCTGACAGGGGGCAAGACTGAAGCTTTCTTT.

This rearrangement joins TRBV5-8 to TRBJ2-6; D is undetermined. V lost 4 bases to trimming and J lost 0 bases, with 11 bases between them. This CDR3 has 16 amino acids. The germline gives CDR1 SGHTS, CDR2 YDEGEE. CDR3 region: CASSRNLYSGANVLTF. CDR3 nucleotides: TGTGCCAGCAGCCGGAATCTCTACTCTGGGGCCAACGTCCTGACTTTC. The full variable domain, with the rest looked up from reference TRBV5-8 and TRBJ2-6, is EAGVTQSPTHLIKTRGQQATLRCSPISGHTSVYWYQQALGLGLQFLLWYDEGEERNRGNFPPRFSGRQFPNYSSELNVNALELEDSALYLCASSRNLYSGANVLTFGAGSRLTVL.

This clonotype was counted between two and nine times. This chain links TRBV7-2 with TRBJ2-7, with TRBD2 as a possible D gene (6 bases). The CDR3 is 14 amino acids. V shed 4 bases and J shed 6 bases, with 16 bases lying between them. Germline V gives CDR1 SGHTA, CDR2 FQGNSA. The CDR3 sequence is CASSSRRELSEQYF. CDR3 in DNA: TGTGCCAGCAGCTCCCGTCGGGAGCTGAGCGAGCAGTACTTC.

This clonotype was observed a handful of times. The chain links TRBV7-3 to TRBJ2-1; TRBD1 agrees at 10 bases. The CDR3 totals 15 residues. V was pared by 6 bases and J by 7 bases, with 9 bases of the junction left unmatched. Germline CDR1 SGHTA, CDR2 FQGTGA. The CDR3 spells CASRQTGGDKNEQFF. As DNA, the CDR3 is TGTGCCAGCAGACAGACAGGGGGCGATAAAAATGAGCAGTTCTTC.

This clonotype occurred a few times. This chain's CDR3 is CASSSPKATNEKLFF. For the CDR3, the DNA is TGTGCCAGTAGTTCCCCGAAGGCAACTAATGAAAAACTGTTTTTT. The chain recombines TRBV19 with TRBJ1-4; the D is unclear. This CDR3 is built from 15 residues. Trimming stripped 5 bases from V and 0 bases from J, with 10 bases between. Germline V CDR1 and CDR2: LNHDA, SQIVND (reference sequence).

This clonotype was seen ten or more times. The chain has TRBV11-3 and TRBJ2-3, with D unresolved. Germline assignment: CDR1 SGHNT and CDR2 YENEEA. This CDR3 spans 16 amino acids. V gave up 0 bases and J gave up 2 bases, with 12 bases separating them. This CDR3 is CASSLDQLPPTDTQYF. Here the CDR3 DNA reads TGTGCCAGCAGCTTAGATCAACTCCCTCCCACAGATACGCAGTATTTT.

This clonotype was detected many times. The chain carries TRBV6-5 and TRBJ2-3; D gene ambiguous. CDR3 length: 14 residues. The V end lost 2 bases, the J end lost 5 bases, and 11 bases lay between the germline ends. Germline CDR1 reads MNHEY; CDR2 reads SVGAGI. Here the CDR3 DNA reads TGTGCCAGCAGTTACGATGGGGTCGGAGATACGCAGTATTTT. Protein sequence: CASSYDGVGDTQYF.

V gene TRBV7-2 combines with J gene TRBJ2-1, with 11 nucleotides matching TRBD2. V gave up 2 bases and J gave up 7 bases; unmatched junction bases: 7. This CDR3 has 16 amino acids. Germline CDR1 SGHTA, CDR2 FQGNSA. The DNA for the CDR3 is TGTGCCAGCAGCTTATTAGCGGGAGGGCCTAATAATGAGCAGTTCTTC. Translating it yields CASSLLAGGPNNEQFF.

This clonotype was seen a few times. This chain joins TRBV6-1 and TRBJ2-2; D is ambiguous. Germline values: CDR1 MNHNS, CDR2 SASEGT. The CDR3 spans 13 residues. V dropped 3 bases and J dropped 6 bases, with 8 bases sitting between them. The CDR3 here is CASSDQRPGELFF. In DNA form, the CDR3 reads TGTGCCAGCAGTGATCAGAGACCCGGGGAGCTGTTTTTT.

This clonotype was counted many times. The rearrangement joins TRBV12-3 or TRBV12-4 to TRBJ2-1; 8 bases are a match to TRBD2. Trimming cost V 4 bases and J 8 bases; bases outside gene matches: 25. The CDR3 runs 20 residues. CDR3: CASSSSYSPREGEMYDEQFF. The DNA for the CDR3 is TGTGCCAGCAGTTCAAGCTACAGTCCCCGGGAGGGGGAGATGTACGATGAGCAGTTCTTC.

This clonotype was counted ten times or more. The rearrangement uses TRBV5-8 and TRBJ1-4; 10 bases line up with TRBD1. Germline V gives CDR1 SGHTS, CDR2 YDEGEE. CDR3 length: 14 residues. V lost 4 bases, J lost 6 bases, and 3 bases stayed unmatched. CDR3: CASSPGTGDEKLFF. The DNA of the CDR3 is TGTGCCAGCAGCCCCGGGACAGGGGATGAAAAACTGTTTTTT.

J is TRBJ2-5 and V is TRBV10-3, with 8 bases that match TRBD1. The CDR3 spans 14 residues. Germline V gene data show CDR1 as ENHRY and CDR2 as SYGVKD. V lost 6 bases, J lost 2 bases, and 5 bases stayed unmatched. The CDR3 DNA reads TGTGCCATCAGCCGGGGACAGGAACAAGAGACCCAGTACTTC. It translates to CAISRGQEQETQYF.